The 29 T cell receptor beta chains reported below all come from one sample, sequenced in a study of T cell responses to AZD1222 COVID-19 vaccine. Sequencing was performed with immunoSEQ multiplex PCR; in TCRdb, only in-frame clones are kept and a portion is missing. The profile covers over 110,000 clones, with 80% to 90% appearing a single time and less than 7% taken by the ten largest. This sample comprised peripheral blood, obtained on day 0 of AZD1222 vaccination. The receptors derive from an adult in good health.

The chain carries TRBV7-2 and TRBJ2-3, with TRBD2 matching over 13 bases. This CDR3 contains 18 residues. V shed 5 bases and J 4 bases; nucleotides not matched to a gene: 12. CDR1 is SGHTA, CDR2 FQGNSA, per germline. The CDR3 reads CASSLGLAGVWSADTQYF. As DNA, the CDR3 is TGTGCCAGCAGCCTCGGACTAGCGGGAGTTTGGTCGGCAGATACGCAGTATTTT. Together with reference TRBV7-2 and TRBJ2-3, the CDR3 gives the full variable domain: GAGVSQSPSNKVTEKGKDVELRCDPISGHTALYWYRQSLGQGLEFLIYFQGNSAPDKSGLPSDRFSAERTGGSVSTLTIQRTQQEDSAVYLCASSLGLAGVWSADTQYFGPGTRLTVL.

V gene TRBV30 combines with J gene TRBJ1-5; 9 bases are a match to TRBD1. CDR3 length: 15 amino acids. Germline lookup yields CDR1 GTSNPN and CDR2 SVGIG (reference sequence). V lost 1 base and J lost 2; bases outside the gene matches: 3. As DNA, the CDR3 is TGTGCCTGGAGTGAGGGGGACAGGGGCAATCAGCCCCAGCATTTT. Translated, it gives CAWSEGDRGNQPQHF.

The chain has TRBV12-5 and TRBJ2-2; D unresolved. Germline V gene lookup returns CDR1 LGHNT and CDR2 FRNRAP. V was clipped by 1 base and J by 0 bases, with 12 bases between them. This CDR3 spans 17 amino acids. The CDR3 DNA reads TGTGCTAGTGGTTTGGCACAGCCGGGTTCGAACACCGGGGAGCTGTTTTTT. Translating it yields CASGLAQPGSNTGELFF.

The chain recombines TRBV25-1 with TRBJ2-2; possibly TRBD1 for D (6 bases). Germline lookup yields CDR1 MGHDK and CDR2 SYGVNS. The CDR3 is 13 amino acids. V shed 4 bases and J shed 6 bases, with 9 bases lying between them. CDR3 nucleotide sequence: TGTGCCAGCAGTGCCTGGGGGCCCGGGGAGCTGTTTTTT. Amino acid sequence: CASSAWGPGELFF.

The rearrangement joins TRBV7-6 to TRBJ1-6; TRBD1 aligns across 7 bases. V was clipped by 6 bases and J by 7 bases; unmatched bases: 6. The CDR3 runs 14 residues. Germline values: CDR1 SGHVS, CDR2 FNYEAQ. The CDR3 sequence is CASRRTGENSPLHF. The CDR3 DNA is TGTGCCAGCAGGAGGACAGGCGAAAATTCACCCCTCCACTTT.

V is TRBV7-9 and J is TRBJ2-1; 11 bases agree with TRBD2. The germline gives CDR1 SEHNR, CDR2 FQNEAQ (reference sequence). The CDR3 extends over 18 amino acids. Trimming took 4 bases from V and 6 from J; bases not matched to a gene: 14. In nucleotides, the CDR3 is TGTGCCAGCAGCTCGAGCACTAGCGGGAGCTTGAGGCCCAATGAGCAGTTCTTC. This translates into CASSSSTSGSLRPNEQFF.

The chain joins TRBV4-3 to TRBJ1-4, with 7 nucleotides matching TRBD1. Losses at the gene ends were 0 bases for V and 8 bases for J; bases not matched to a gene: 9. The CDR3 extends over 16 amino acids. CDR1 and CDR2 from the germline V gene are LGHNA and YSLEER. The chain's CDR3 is CASSQDVAGGREKLFF. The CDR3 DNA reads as TGCGCCAGCAGCCAAGATGTGGCAGGGGGTCGGGAAAAACTGTTTTTT.

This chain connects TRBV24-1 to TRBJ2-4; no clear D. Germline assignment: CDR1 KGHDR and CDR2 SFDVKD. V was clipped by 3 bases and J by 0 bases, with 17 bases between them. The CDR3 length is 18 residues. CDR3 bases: TGTGCCACCAGTGATACTGGACCACAGAGTCTAGCCAAAAACATTCAGTACTTC. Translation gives CATSDTGPQSLAKNIQYF.

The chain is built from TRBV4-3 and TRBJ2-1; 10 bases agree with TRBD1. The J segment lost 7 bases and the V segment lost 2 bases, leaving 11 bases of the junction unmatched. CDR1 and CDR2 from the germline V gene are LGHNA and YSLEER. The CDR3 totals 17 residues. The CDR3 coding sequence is TGCGCCAGCAGCCAACCCGTGGGACAGGGGTCCATTAATGAGCAGTTCTTC. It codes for CASSQPVGQGSINEQFF.

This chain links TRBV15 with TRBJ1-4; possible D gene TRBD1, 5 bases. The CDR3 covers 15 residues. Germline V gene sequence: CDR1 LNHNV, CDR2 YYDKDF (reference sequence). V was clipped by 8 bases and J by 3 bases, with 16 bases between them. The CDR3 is CATAKSRGANEKLFF. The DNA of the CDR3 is TGTGCCACCGCAAAGAGCCGGGGGGCTAATGAAAAACTGTTTTTT. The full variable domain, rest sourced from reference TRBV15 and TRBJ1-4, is DAMVIQNPRYQVTQFGKPVTLSCSQTLNHNVMYWYQQKSSQAPKLLFHYYDKDFNNEADTPDNFQSRRPNTSFCFLDIRSPGLGDTAMYLCATAKSRGANEKLFFGSGTQLSVL.

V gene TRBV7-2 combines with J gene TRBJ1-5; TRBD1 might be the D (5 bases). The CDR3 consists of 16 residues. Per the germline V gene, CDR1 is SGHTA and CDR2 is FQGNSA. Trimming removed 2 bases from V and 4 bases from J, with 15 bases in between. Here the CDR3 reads CASSLNRGLRNQPQHF. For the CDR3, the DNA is TGTGCCAGCAGCTTAAATAGGGGCCTAAGGAATCAGCCCCAGCATTTT.

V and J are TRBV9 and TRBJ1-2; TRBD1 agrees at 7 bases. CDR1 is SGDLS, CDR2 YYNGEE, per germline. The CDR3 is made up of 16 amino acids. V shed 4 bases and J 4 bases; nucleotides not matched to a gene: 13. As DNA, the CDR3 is TGTGCCAGCAGCCCCAGTCCCGGGACAGCTACCTATGGCTACACCTTC. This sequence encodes CASSPSPGTATYGYTF.

CDR3 bases: TGTGCCAGCTTGGTGGGTAATCAGCCCCAGCATTTT. This gives the protein CASLVGNQPQHF. This chain joins TRBV28 and TRBJ1-5; D is undetermined. V lost 8 bases, J lost 4 bases, and 9 bases lay in between. CDR3 size: 12 residues. The germline gives CDR1 MDHEN, CDR2 SYDVKM. The whole variable domain, filled in from reference TRBV28 and TRBJ1-5, reads DVKVTQSSRYLVKRTGEKVFLECVQDMDHENMFWYRQDPGLGLRLIYFSYDVKMKEKGDIPEGYSVSREKKERFSLILESASTNQTSMYLCASLVGNQPQHFGDGTRLSIL.

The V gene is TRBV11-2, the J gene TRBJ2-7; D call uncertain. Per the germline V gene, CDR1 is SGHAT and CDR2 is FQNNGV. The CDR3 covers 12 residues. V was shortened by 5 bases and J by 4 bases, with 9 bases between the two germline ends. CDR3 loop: CASSPESYEQYF. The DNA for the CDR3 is TGTGCCAGCAGCCCGGAGAGTTACGAGCAGTACTTC.

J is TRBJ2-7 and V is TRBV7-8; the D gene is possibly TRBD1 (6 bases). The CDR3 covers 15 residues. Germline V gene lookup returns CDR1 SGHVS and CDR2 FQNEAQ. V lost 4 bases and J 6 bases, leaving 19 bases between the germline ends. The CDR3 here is CASSSGVGIYGEQYF. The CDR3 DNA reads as TGTGCCAGCAGCTCAGGGGTGGGGATCTACGGCGAGCAGTACTTC.

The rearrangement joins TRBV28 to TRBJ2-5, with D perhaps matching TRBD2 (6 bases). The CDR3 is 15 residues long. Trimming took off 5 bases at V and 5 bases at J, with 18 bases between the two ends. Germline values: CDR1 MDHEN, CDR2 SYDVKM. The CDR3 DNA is TGTGCCAGCAGTCCTGGGACTCTTAATAGGGAGACCCAGTACTTC. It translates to CASSPGTLNRETQYF.

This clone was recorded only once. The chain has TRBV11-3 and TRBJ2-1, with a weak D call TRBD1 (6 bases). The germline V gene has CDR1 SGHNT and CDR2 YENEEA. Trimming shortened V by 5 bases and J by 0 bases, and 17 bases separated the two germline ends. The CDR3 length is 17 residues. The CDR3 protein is CASSPFDRWSSYNEQFF. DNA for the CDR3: TGTGCCAGCAGCCCCTTCGACAGGTGGAGCTCCTACAATGAGCAGTTCTTC.

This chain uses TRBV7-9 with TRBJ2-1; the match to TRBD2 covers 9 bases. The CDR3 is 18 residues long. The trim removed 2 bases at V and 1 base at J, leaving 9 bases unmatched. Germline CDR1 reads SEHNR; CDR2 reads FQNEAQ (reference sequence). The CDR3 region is CASSLMAGGPFSYNEQFF. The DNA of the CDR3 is TGTGCCAGCAGCTTAATGGCGGGAGGGCCTTTTTCCTACAATGAGCAGTTCTTC.

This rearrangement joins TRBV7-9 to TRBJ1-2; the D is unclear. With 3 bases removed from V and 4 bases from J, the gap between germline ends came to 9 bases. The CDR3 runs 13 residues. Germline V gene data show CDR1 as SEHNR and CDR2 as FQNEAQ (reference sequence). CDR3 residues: CASSFPGSYGYTF. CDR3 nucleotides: TGTGCCAGCAGCTTCCCAGGCTCCTATGGCTACACCTTC.

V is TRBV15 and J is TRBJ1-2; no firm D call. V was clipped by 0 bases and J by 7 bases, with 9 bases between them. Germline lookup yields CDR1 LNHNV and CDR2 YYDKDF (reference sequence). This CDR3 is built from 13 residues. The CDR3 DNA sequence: TGTGCCACCAGCAGAGATTCTGTAGGTGGCTACACCTTC. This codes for CATSRDSVGGYTF.

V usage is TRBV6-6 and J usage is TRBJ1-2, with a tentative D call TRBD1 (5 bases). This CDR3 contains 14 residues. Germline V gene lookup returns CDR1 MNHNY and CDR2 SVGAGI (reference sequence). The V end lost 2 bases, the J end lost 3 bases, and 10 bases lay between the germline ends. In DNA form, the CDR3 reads TGTGCCAGCAGTTACGGCACGGGGCACTATGGCTACACCTTC. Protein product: CASSYGTGHYGYTF.

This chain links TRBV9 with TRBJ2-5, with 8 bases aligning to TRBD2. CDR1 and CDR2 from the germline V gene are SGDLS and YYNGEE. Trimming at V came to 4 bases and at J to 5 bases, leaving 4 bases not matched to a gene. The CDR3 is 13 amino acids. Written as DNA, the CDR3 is TGTGCCAGCAGCCGGACTAGCTTGGAGACCCAGTACTTC. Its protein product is CASSRTSLETQYF.

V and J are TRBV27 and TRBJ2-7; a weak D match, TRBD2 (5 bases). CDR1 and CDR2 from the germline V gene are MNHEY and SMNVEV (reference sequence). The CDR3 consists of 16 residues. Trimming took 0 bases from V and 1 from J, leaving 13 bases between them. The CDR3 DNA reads TGTGCCAGCAGTTTATCAGGCCGGGGAAGGTCCTACGAGCAGTACTTC. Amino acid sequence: CASSLSGRGRSYEQYF.

Here the CDR3 reads CASSTDREAFGVYEQYF. In DNA form, the CDR3 reads TGTGCCAGCAGCACGGACAGGGAGGCCTTCGGAGTCTACGAGCAGTACTTC. J is TRBJ2-7 and V is TRBV5-8, with 8 positions matching TRBD1. Germline CDR1 reads SGHTS; CDR2 reads YDEGEE. This CDR3 has 17 amino acids. The V segment lost 4 bases and the J segment 3 bases; nucleotides outside the gene matches: 15. Full variable domain (rest looked up from reference TRBV5-8 and TRBJ2-7): EAGVTQSPTHLIKTRGQQATLRCSPISGHTSVYWYQQALGLGLQFLLWYDEGEERNRGNFPPRFSGRQFPNYSSELNVNALELEDSALYLCASSTDREAFGVYEQYFGPGTRLTVT.

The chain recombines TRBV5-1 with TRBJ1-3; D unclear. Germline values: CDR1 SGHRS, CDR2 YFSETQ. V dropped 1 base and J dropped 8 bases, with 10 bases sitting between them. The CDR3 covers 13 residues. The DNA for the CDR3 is TGCGCCAGCAGCTTGCCCAACGGGGACACCATATATTTT. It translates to CASSLPNGDTIYF.

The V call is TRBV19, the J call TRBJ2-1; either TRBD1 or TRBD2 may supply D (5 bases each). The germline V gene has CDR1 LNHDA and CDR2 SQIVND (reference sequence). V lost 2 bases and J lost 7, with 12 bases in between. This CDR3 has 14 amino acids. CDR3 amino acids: CASSIKGTANEQFF. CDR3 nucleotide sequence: TGTGCCAGTAGTATAAAGGGGACGGCGAATGAGCAGTTCTTC.

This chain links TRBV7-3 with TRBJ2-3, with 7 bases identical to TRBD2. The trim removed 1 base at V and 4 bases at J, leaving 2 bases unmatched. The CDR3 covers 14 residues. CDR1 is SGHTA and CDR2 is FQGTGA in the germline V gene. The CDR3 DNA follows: TGTGCCAGCAGCTTAATAGGGAGGGCAGATACGCAGTATTTT. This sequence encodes CASSLIGRADTQYF.

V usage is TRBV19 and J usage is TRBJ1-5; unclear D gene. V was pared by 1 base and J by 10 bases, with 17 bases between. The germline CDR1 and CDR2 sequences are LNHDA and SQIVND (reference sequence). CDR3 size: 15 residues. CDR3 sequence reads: CASSIAHRQLNPQHF. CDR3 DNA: TGTGCCAGTAGTATAGCACACAGACAATTGAACCCCCAGCATTTT. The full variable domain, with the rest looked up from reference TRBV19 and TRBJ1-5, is DGGITQSPKYLFRKEGQNVTLSCEQNLNHDAMYWYRQDPGQGLRLIYYSQIVNDFQKGDIAEGYSVSREKKESFPLTVTSAQKNPTAFYLCASSIAHRQLNPQHFGDGTRLSIL.

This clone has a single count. In nucleotides, the CDR3 is TGTGCCTGGAGTGAGGGGGTGAGTTCACCCCTCCACTTT. This sequence encodes CAWSEGVSSPLHF. This sequence joins TRBV30 and TRBJ1-6; maybe TRBD1 (6 bases). The germline V and J ends were trimmed by 1 base and 9 bases, with 10 bases remaining between them. There are 13 residues in the CDR3. The germline gives CDR1 GTSNPN, CDR2 SVGIG (reference sequence).